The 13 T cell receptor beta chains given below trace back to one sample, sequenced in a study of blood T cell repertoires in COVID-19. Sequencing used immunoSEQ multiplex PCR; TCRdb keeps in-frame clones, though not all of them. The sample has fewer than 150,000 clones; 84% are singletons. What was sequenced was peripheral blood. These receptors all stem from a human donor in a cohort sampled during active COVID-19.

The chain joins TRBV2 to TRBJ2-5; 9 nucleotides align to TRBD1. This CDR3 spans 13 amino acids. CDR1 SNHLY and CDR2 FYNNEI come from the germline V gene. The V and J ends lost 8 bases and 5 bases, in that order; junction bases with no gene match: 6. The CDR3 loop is CASAGQGLETQYF. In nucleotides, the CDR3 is TGTGCCAGCGCTGGACAGGGGTTGGAGACCCAGTACTTC.

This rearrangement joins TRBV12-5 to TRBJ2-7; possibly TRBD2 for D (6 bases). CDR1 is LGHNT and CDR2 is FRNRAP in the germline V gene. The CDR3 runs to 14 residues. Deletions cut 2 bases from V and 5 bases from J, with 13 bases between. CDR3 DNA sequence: TGTGCTAGTGGTTTGAGCAGCGGGTTCGACGAGCAGTACTTC. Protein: CASGLSSGFDEQYF.

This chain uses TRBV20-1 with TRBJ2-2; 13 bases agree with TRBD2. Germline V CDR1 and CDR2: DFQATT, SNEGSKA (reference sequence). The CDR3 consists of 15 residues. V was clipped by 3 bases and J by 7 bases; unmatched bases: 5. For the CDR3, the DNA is TGCAGTGCTAGTCGACTAGCGGGGGGAAACGGGGAGCTGTTTTTT. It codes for CSASRLAGGNGELFF.

CDR3 sequence reads: CASSLGIRQGYEQYF. CDR3 bases: TGCGCCAGCAGCTTGGGGATAAGACAGGGTTACGAGCAGTACTTC. The V call is TRBV5-1, the J call TRBJ2-7; 7 bases are shared with TRBD1. V dropped 0 bases and J dropped 4; count of bases not matched to a gene: 7. CDR3 length equals 15 residues. Germline-derived CDR1 and CDR2 are SGHRS and YFSETQ. The full variable domain, rest sourced from reference TRBV5-1 and TRBJ2-7, is KAGVTQTPRYLIKTRGQQVTLSCSPISGHRSVSWYQQTPGQGLQFLFEYFSETQRNKGNFPGRFSGRQFSNSRSEMNVSTLELGDSALYLCASSLGIRQGYEQYFGPGTRLTVT.

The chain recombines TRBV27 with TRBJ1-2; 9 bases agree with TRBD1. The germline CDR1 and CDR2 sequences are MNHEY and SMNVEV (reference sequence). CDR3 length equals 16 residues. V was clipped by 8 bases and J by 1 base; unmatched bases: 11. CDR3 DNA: TGTGCCAGCCTACCCGGGACAGGGACCGATAACTATGGCTACACCTTC. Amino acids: CASLPGTGTDNYGYTF.

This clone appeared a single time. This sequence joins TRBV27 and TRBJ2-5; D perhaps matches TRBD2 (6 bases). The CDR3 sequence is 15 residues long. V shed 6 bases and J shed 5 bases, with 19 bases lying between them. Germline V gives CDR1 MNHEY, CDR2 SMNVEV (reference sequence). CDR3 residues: CASRQRAGNRETQYF. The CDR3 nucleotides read TGTGCCAGCAGACAAAGAGCGGGTAATAGGGAGACCCAGTACTTC.

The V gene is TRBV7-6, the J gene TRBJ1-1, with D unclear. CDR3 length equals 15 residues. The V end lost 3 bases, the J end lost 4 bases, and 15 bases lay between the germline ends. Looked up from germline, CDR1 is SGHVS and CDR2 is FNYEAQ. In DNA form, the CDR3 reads TGTGCCAGCAGCTTGACTACCCGGTTTCTCACTGAAGCTTTCTTT. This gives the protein CASSLTTRFLTEAFF.

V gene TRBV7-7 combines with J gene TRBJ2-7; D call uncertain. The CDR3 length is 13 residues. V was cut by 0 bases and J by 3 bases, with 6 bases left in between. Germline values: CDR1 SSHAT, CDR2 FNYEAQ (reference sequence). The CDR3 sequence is CASSLALGYEQYF. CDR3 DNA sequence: TGTGCCAGCAGCTTAGCGCTCGGCTACGAGCAGTACTTC. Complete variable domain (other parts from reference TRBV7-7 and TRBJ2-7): GAGVSQSPRYKVTKRGQDVTLRCDPISSHATLYWYQQALGQGPEFLTYFNYEAQPDKSGLPSDRFSAERPEGSISTLTIQRTEQRDSAMYRCASSLALGYEQYFGPGTRLTVT.

The CDR3 coding sequence is TGTGCCAGCAGTGTGGACAATAGCAATCAGCCCCAGCATTTT. Protein product: CASSVDNSNQPQHF. The chain joins TRBV6-2 or TRBV6-3 to TRBJ1-5; perhaps TRBD1 as D (5 bases). V lost 5 bases and J lost 0, with 8 bases in between. Germline CDR1 is MNHEY and CDR2 is SVGEGT. The CDR3 sequence is 14 residues long.

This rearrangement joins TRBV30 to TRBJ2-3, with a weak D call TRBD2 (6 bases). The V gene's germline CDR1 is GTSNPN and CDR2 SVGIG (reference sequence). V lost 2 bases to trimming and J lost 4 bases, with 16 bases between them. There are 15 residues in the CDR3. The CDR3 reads CAWSFTGLASDTQYF. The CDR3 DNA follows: TGTGCCTGGAGTTTCACGGGACTCGCCTCAGATACGCAGTATTTT.

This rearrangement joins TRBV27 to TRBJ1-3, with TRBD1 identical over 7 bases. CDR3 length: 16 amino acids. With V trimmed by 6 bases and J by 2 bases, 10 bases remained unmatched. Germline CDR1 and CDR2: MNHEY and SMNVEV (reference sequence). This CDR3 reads CASSRSTGLPGNTIYF. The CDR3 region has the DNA TGTGCCAGCAGCCGATCGACAGGGCTCCCTGGAAACACCATATATTTT.

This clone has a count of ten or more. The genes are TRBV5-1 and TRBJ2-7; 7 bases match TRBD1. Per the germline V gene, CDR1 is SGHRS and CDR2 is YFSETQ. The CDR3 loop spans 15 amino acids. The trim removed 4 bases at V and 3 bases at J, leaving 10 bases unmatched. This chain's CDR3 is CASSQRQGTLYEQYF. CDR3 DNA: TGCGCCAGCAGCCAAAGACAGGGCACCCTCTACGAGCAGTACTTC.

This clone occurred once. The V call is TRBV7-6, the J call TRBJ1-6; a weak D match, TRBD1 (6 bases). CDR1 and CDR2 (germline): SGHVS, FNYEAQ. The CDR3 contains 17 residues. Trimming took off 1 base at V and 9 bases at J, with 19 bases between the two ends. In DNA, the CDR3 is TGTGCCAGCAGCTTAGAGGGGGTGGGCGGGGGCCGTTCACCCCTCCACTTT. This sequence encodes CASSLEGVGGGRSPLHF. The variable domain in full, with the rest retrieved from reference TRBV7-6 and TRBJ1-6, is GAGVSQSPRYKVTKRGQDVALRCDPISGHVSLYWYRQALGQGPEFLTYFNYEAQQDKSGLPNDRFSAERPEGSISTLTIQRTEQRDSAMYRCASSLEGVGGGRSPLHFGNGTRLTVT.